This TCR beta chain was captured by sequencing in a study of patients and donors after allogeneic stem cell transplantation. CDR3 length: 16 residues. The germline V gene encodes CDR1 MNHEY and CDR2 SVGEGT. Unmatched junction bases numbered 3, after V lost 2 bases and J lost 5 bases. From the RT-PCR reads, TCRdb called clonotypes with MiXCR, one entry per CDR3 protein. Of approximately 150,000 distinct CDR3 sequences in the sample, approximately 30% were seen once. The chain is built from TRBV6-2 or TRBV6-3 and TRBJ2-1, with 13 bases fitting TRBD2. The receptor comes from a human donor who was either an allogeneic HSCT recipient or a stem cell or donor lymphocyte infusion donor (not recorded which). It is not recorded whose cells these are; they may come from a transplant donor. What was sequenced was blood, either unsorted or a sorted T cell fraction (not recorded which). CDR3 region: CASSYPGTSGNNEQFF. CDR3 nucleotides: TGTGCCAGCAGTTACCCCGGGACTAGCGGGAACAATGAGCAGTTCTTC.